This T cell receptor (beta chain) derives from a study of blood T cell repertoires in COVID-19 (dated by TCRdb to 2020 to 2022). With respect to the entire study: Samples from collaborators originated in the United States, Italy and Spain and spanned both the acute and convalescent phases of COVID-19. The repertoires were released in a freely available public database meant as a resource for research on the immune response to SARS-CoV-2. The dataset comprised deeply sampled blood TCRbeta repertoires from subjects exposed to, actively infected with, or recovered from COVID-19. Where HLA class I and class II types were available, the types were taken from metadata supplied by the sample provider, not from assay-based typing. A de-identified subject ID, COVID-19 status, age in years and sex were almost always included in the sample metadata. The material from the prospective study consisted of cDNA or gDNA derived from T cells, B-cell-depleted T cells, or PBMCs. The samples were drawn from two sources: the first 160 participants of the ongoing ImmuneRACE study, and 1,200 or so subjects contributed by 6 global collaborators. Paper-wide results and their limitations: The quantity of clinical and demographic metadata differed by source and by participant and was supplied without curation.

Enrolling through a virtual design, the prospective study's participants ranged in age from roughly 18 to 100 years and lived across 20 to 25 United States geographic areas. In the prospective study, cohorts were assigned on the basis of participant-reported clinical history obtained from a screening survey and a study questionnaire. Recovered participants in ImmuneRACE Cohort 3 were defined by two consecutive negative NP/OP PCR tests, clearance by a healthcare professional, or resolution of symptoms. Mobile phlebotomists in the prospective study collected whole blood, serum and a nasopharyngeal or oropharyngeal swab from every participant. Additional blood draws and questionnaires over an approximately two-month period could optionally be provided by prospective study participants. Before DNA extraction, prospective study blood samples were shipped either frozen or at room temperature. TCRbeta CDR3 regions were amplified from genomic DNA by means of the immunoSEQ Assay, a bias-controlled multiplex PCR. Regarding the original processing steps: The number of nucleated cells in each sample was estimated from the amplification of reference gene primers within the assay. To quantify the absolute abundance of each unique TCRbeta CDR3 rearrangement, sequence reads were collapsed and filtered. For each sample, productive Simpson clonality was calculated as the square root of Simpson's diversity index over productive rearrangements. TCRdb stores this immuneACCESS table with in-frame sequences only. Part of the clones is absent; in the studies checked, under half of the shortfall reflects unresolved V genes, and no reason is known for the rest. V and J calls and clone size are given by that table; D and trimming were obtained from the DNA. In this sample the table shows a few hundred thousand clones, about nine tenths of which occur a single time. The ten largest clonotypes hold 7% to 10% of the sample.

As encoded in the germline V gene, CDR1 is MNHEY while CDR2 is SVGAGI. The cysteine opens and the phenylalanine closes a CDR3 of 15 amino acids. Only the CDR3 DNA is retained, 45 bases long and in frame from the first base. Trimming costs V 6 bases and J 0 bases, and their ends lie 12 bases apart. Concerning this clone: Its antigen remains undetermined. Per-nucleotide qualities are absent, and no much larger clonotype sits a single base away.

The origin of this receptor is a woman aged 60-70 years who had recovered from COVID-19. In this chain, TRBV6-5 is recombined with TRBJ2-1; matching of 5 bases hints at TRBD2 as the D gene. Material for sequencing was PBMCs or T cells enriched from blood (not recorded which). The DNA is as follows: TGTGCCAGCAGAGAGGACTCTAGCTCCTACAATGAGCAGTTCTTC. This is translated as CASREDSSSYNEQFF.